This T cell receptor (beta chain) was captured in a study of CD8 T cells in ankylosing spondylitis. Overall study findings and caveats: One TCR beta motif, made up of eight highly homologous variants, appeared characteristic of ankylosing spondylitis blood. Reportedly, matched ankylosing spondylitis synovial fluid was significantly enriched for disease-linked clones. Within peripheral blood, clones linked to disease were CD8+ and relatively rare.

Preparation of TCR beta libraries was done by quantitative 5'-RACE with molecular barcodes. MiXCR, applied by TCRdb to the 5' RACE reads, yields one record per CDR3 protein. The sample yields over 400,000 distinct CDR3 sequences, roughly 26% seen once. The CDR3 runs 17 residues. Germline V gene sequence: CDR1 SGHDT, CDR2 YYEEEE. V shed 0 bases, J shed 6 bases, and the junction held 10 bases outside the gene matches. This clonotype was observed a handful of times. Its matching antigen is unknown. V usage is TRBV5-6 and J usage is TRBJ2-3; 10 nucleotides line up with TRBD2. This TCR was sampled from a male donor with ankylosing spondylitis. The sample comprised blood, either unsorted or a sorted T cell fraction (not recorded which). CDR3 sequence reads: CASSLERLAGEFDTQYF. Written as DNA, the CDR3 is TGTGCCAGCAGCTTGGAAAGGCTAGCGGGAGAATTCGATACGCAGTATTTT. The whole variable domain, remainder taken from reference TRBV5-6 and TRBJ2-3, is DAGVTQSPTHLIKTRGQQVTLRCSPKSGHDTVSWYQQALGQGPQFIFQYYEEEERQRGNFPDRFSGHQFPNYSSELNVNALLLGDSALYLCASSLERLAGEFDTQYFGPGTRLTVL.